This T cell receptor beta chain was retrieved from a study of blood T cells in healthy people across ages. Whole-study results and caveats: Changes seen in expanded clonotypes were possibly confounded by donor CMV status left unknown.

A second PCR of roughly 6 to 12 cycles used a sample-barcoded 5' primer and a J-beta primer mix. With 12 random nucleotides, a template-switch adaptor tagged each individual cDNA molecule. TCRdb recomputed calls from the 5' RACE reads with MiXCR, one row per CDR3 protein. The sample has some 1.5 million distinct CDR3 sequences, roughly 27% seen once. Points on this clonotype: Its antigen is unidentified. At one of its ends the junction is not consistent with the germline gene, which may arise from a read error.

Specimen: blood. This sequence was found in a woman aged 25 to 39 in good health.

This CDR3 is CAIGESGLVSYEQYF. In DNA form, the CDR3 reads TGTGCCATCGGTGAGTCAGGACTAGTCTCCTACGAGCAGTACTTC. The chain is built from TRBV10-3 and TRBJ2-7; TRBD2 matches at 7 bases. Per the germline V gene, CDR1 is ENHRY and CDR2 is SYGVKD. The CDR3 has 15 residues.